The 14 T cell receptor beta chains below all came from one sample that was sequenced in a study of post-analysis software for immune sequencing data. Unique molecular identifiers featured in each of the TCR beta cDNA libraries. A single record per CDR3 protein comes from TCRdb applying MiXCR to the PCR reads. The sample comprises about half a million distinct CDR3 sequences, roughly 46% of which are singletons, and over 10% rests with the top ten. These TCRs' antigens remain unknown. Findings and caveats of the study: Patients showed TRBV5-6, TRBV5-1 and TRBV20-1 among five TRBV segments more frequent than in controls.

Material for sequencing was blood. Receptor source: a girl aged 5-17 years with multiple sclerosis.

As to this clonotype: One junction end disagrees with the germline gene, perhaps due to a read error. The chain recombines TRBV3-1 with TRBJ2-6; D is possibly TRBD2 (6 bases). Germline V gene data show CDR1 as LGHDT and CDR2 as YNNKEL (reference sequence). CDR3 length equals 16 residues. The chain's CDR3 is CANSQDLWGGANVLTF. The CDR3 region has the DNA TGTGCCAACAGCCAAGACCTCTGGGGCGGGGCCAATGTCCTGACTTTC.

The chain employs TRBV7-2 and TRBJ2-1; D may be TRBD1 (6 bases). The V gene's germline CDR1 is SGHTA and CDR2 FQGNSA. The CDR3 has 15 amino acids. Trimming left V 2 bases short and J 5 bases short, with 13 bases between. CDR3 in amino acids: CASSLRGQGHNEQFF. The CDR3 DNA reads TGTGCCAGCAGCTTAAGGGGACAAGGTCACAATGAGCAGTTCTTC.

Details on this clonotype: A junction end diverges from the germline sequence, so it may reflect a read error. The V call is TRBV7-3, the J call TRBJ2-1; D is uncertain. Germline V gene sequence: CDR1 SGHTA, CDR2 FQGTGA. CDR3 length: 14 residues. The CDR3 bases are TGTGCCAGCAGCTTAACATCCCAGAGCAATGAGCAGTGCTTC. Protein product: CASSLTSQSNEQCF.

The chain joins TRBV19 to TRBJ1-2; D call uncertain. The CDR3 is made up of 11 amino acids. Germline-derived CDR1 and CDR2 are LNHDA and SQIVND (reference sequence). V gave up 6 bases and J gave up 6 bases, with 8 bases separating them. CDR3 in amino acids: CASSIDHGYTF. The CDR3, as DNA: TGTGCCAGTAGCATTGACCATGGCTACACCTTC.

CDR3 sequence: CSAKTSGPYEQYF. CDR3 sequence (DNA): TGCAGTGCGAAGACTAGCGGGCCTTACGAGCAGTACTTC. V gene TRBV20-1 combines with J gene TRBJ2-4; TRBD2 agrees at 10 bases. The assigned J gene may be wrong: the sequence end matches TRBJ2-7 better. In germline, CDR1 is DFQATT, CDR2 SNEGSKA (reference sequence). This CDR3 spans 13 amino acids.

A note on this clonotype: Possible read error: a much larger clone is one base away. This chain joins TRBV12-3 or TRBV12-4 and TRBJ2-5; D is possibly TRBD2 (5 bases). The CDR3 contains 14 residues. The ends were cut back, 4 bases at V and 11 bases at J, with 20 bases in the middle. CDR3 bases: TGTGCCAGCAGTTGGGGAGAGATTACGATCGGGCAGTACTTC. Translating gives CASSWGEITIGQYF.

This chain uses TRBV7-2 with TRBJ2-3, with 9 positions matching TRBD1. With 7 bases clipped from V and 3 bases from J, the junction kept 5 bases outside the gene matches. Germline CDR1 SGHTA, CDR2 FQGNSA. The CDR3 is 14 amino acids. The chain's CDR3 is CASTPGQGTDTQYF. Written as DNA, the CDR3 is TGTGCCAGCACCCCGGGACAGGGTACAGATACGCAGTATTTT.

V is TRBV7-8 and J is TRBJ2-3; 7 nucleotides match TRBD1. CDR3 length equals 14 residues. The J segment lost 2 bases and the V segment lost 5 bases, leaving 4 bases of the junction unmatched. Germline assignment: CDR1 SGHVS and CDR2 FQNEAQ. CDR3 region: CASSPGQPTDTQYF. The CDR3 DNA follows: TGTGCCAGCAGCCCGGGACAGCCCACAGATACGCAGTATTTT.

V gene TRBV20-1 combines with J gene TRBJ2-3; D unclear. V lost 5 bases and J lost 0, with 15 bases in between. The germline V gene has CDR1 DFQATT and CDR2 SNEGSKA (reference sequence). This CDR3 comprises 15 residues. The CDR3 coding sequence is TGCAGTGCTTTCCCCTCATCCACCAGCACAGATACGCAGTATTTT. It specifies CSAFPSSTSTDTQYF.

A few counts support this clonotype. This chain connects TRBV27 to TRBJ2-5; possible D gene TRBD2, 5 bases. The J call may be faulty, since TRBJ2-7 better matches the DNA end. This CDR3 region has 12 residues. Germline values: CDR1 MNHEY, CDR2 SMNVEV (reference sequence). CDR3 in DNA: TGTGCCAGCTTCTCTGTTGGGAGCGAGCAGTACTTC. Its protein is CASFSVGSEQYF.

V is TRBV28 and J is TRBJ2-7; maybe TRBD1 (6 bases). V lost 2 bases and J lost 4, with 18 bases in between. The CDR3 has 16 amino acids. Germline CDR1 and CDR2: MDHEN and SYDVKM. The CDR3 DNA sequence: TGTGCCAGCAGTTTACTTGGGGGCGGCTATGCATACGAGCAGTACTTC. This translates into CASSLLGGGYAYEQYF.

This sequence joins TRBV27 and TRBJ2-7, with 9 bases identical to TRBD2. Trimming cost V 5 bases and J 0 bases; bases outside gene matches: 8. CDR3 length: 16 residues. Looked up from germline, CDR1 is MNHEY and CDR2 is SMNVEV (reference sequence). CDR3 DNA: TGTGCCAGCAGTCGTCTTAGCGGGAGTAGCTCCTACGAGCAGTACTTC. The encoded protein is CASSRLSGSSSYEQYF.

V gene TRBV7-8 combines with J gene TRBJ1-2; D possibly corresponds to TRBD1 (6 bases). With 7 bases removed from V and 12 bases from J, the gap between germline ends came to 27 bases. Looked up from germline, CDR1 is SGHVS and CDR2 is FQNEAQ. This CDR3 region has 15 residues. For the CDR3, the DNA is TGTGCCAGCATGCGGTGGGGGGCTGACTCTAGTGGGCACACCTTC. Translating it yields CASMRWGADSSGHTF.

The J gene is TRBJ2-6, the V gene TRBV4-1; D is unresolved. In germline, CDR1 is MGHRA, CDR2 YSYEKL. V was clipped by 1 base and J by 0 bases, with 16 bases between them. CDR3 length equals 19 residues. CDR3 protein: CASSQVLGPRTSGANVLTF. The CDR3 nucleotides are TGCGCCAGCAGCCAAGTTTTGGGTCCTAGGACCTCTGGGGCCAACGTCCTGACTTTC.